The rows below give T cell receptor beta chains drawn from one sample of a study of cytomegalovirus exposure and HLA in healthy donors. Produced via immunoSEQ multiplex PCR; TCRdb's table is partial and in-frame only. The repertoire has some 210,000 clones, around 87% of them found once; the top ten carry roughly 2%. Sequenced material: PBMCs. The receptor source for this set is a woman younger than 35 in good health and CMV-seropositive. Each CDR3 is given with its conserved first and last residue. The order of the fields is V gene, clone size, J gene, D gene, CDR3 DNA, CDR3 protein. The D gene is left open where the match is weak. Where a row states a size, it is once, few, many or the class of an expanded clone; other rows omit it.

TRBV5-1	NA	TRBJ2-3	NA	TGCGCCAGCAGCTTGCGGCTAGCTACAGATACGCAGTATTTT	CASSLRLATDTQYF
TRBV6-5	once	TRBJ2-5	TRBD2	TGTGCCAGCAGCAGAGCGGGGTACCAAGAGACCCAGTACTTC	CASSRAGYQETQYF
TRBV6-1	few	TRBJ1-2	NA	TGTGCCAGCAGCCCCTCCGGACAGCTCTATGGCTACACCTTC	CASSPSGQLYGYTF
TRBV29-1	NA	TRBJ2-1	TRBD2	TGCAGCGGGAGCGGCGTAGCGGGAGGGTACAATGAGCAGTTCTTC	CSGSGVAGGYNEQFF
TRBV5-4	NA	TRBJ2-1	NA	TGTGCCAGCAGCTTGGCTTCCTACAATGAGCAGTTCTTC	CASSLASYNEQFF
TRBV29-1	NA	TRBJ2-1	TRBD2	TGCAGCGTTGAAGATCCGCCTAGCGGAGACGAGGAGCAGTTCTTC	CSVEDPPSGDEEQFF
TRBV30	NA	TRBJ1-1	NA	TGTGCCTGCGAACAGGGTCACACTGAAGCTTTCTTT	CACEQGHTEAFF
TRBV28	NA	TRBJ2-1	NA	TGTGCCAGCAGTTTAAGTATCCGGGGGTTGGGCAATGAGCAGTTCTTC	CASSLSIRGLGNEQFF
TRBV7-9	few	TRBJ2-3	TRBD2	TGTTCTCAAACCGGGACTAGCGTTGATACGCAGTATTTT	CSQTGTSVDTQYF
TRBV4-1	NA	TRBJ2-7	NA	TGCGCCAGCAGCCAATATGGTGCGACAACCTACGAGCAGTACTTC	CASSQYGATTYEQYF
TRBV9	NA	TRBJ1-2	NA	TGTGCCAGCAGCCCGACGAGACAGCACTATGGCTACACCTTC	CASSPTRQHYGYTF
TRBV19	NA	TRBJ1-2	TRBD1	TGTGCCAGTACGGCGGACAGGGGGAGCAACTATGGCTACACCTTC	CASTADRGSNYGYTF
TRBV2	NA	TRBJ2-4	NA	TGTGCCAGCAGTGAACCCATGGGGCCCCGAAACATTCAGTACTTC	CASSEPMGPRNIQYF
TRBV5-1	NA	TRBJ2-4	TRBD2	TGCGCCAGCAGCTTGGGGACTAGCAGTAACATTCAGTACTTC	CASSLGTSSNIQYF
TRBV4-2	NA	TRBJ1-1	NA	TGTGCCAGCAGCCAAATAGGAGGGAACTTGAACACTGAAGCTTTCTTT	CASSQIGGNLNTEAFF
TRBV5-1	NA	TRBJ1-4	NA	TGCGCCAGCAGCTTCGGCCAGGGAGGGGAAAAACTGTTTTTT	CASSFGQGGEKLFF
TRBV5-1	few	TRBJ1-2	NA	TGCGCCAGCAGCTTGGGCAGGTCGGCTAACTATGGCTACACCTTC	CASSLGRSANYGYTF
TRBV19	NA	TRBJ1-2	NA	TGTGCCAGTAGCCCCGGGACATCCTATGGCTACACCTTC	CASSPGTSYGYTF
TRBV7-6	NA	TRBJ2-1	TRBD2	TGTGCCAGCAGCTTAGTTGGCGGGAGGGGTGGTGAGCAGTTCTTC	CASSLVGGRGGEQFF
TRBV27	NA	TRBJ1-2	NA	TGTGCCAGCAGTCTGAGTCCCGTCTTGAGTGGCTATGGCTACACCTTC	CASSLSPVLSGYGYTF
TRBV28	NA	TRBJ1-2	TRBD1	TGTGCCAGCAGTCCGAGCCCGGGACGCCCCAGGGGGTATGGCTACACCTTC	CASSPSPGRPRGYGYTF
TRBV28	NA	TRBJ1-2	NA	TGTGCCAGCAGGAGGGGGTACTATGGCTACACCTTC	CASRRGYYGYTF
TRBV12-5	NA	TRBJ2-3	TRBD2	TGTGCTAGTGGTTTGGGACTAGCCTTCACAGATACGCAGTATTTT	CASGLGLAFTDTQYF
TRBV18	NA	TRBJ1-2	NA	TGTGCCAGCTCACCCGAGGGCAGGCTCGGTGGCTACACCTTC	CASSPEGRLGGYTF
TRBV9	NA	TRBJ2-4	NA	TGTGCCAGCAGCGTAAGTGGTAGAGACATTCAGTACTTC	CASSVSGRDIQYF
TRBV6-5	NA	TRBJ1-2	TRBD1	TGTGCCAGCAGTCACAGGGGGAACTATGGCTACACCTTC	CASSHRGNYGYTF
TRBV11-2	NA	TRBJ1-5	NA	TGTGCCAGCAGCTTAGACCTTGGGGGAGGACAGCCCCAGCATTTT	CASSLDLGGGQPQHF
TRBV7-6	NA	TRBJ1-2	TRBD1	TGTGCCAGCAGCTTACGGACAGGGGGCGACTATGGCTACACCTTC	CASSLRTGGDYGYTF
TRBV28	NA	TRBJ1-5	NA	TGTGCCAGCAGCGCGGGGGTATGGCAGCCCCAGCATTTT	CASSAGVWQPQHF
TRBV2	NA	TRBJ2-7	TRBD1	TGTGCCAGCAGTGAACCAGACAGGGGGCTAGGCGAGCAGTACTTC	CASSEPDRGLGEQYF